The source of this TCR beta chain is a study of response to subunit inactivated influenza vaccine. TCRdb re-analysed the RT-PCR reads in MiXCR, keeping a single row per CDR3 protein. The table shows fewer than 700,000 distinct CDR3 sequences, with 10% to 15% occurring only once. General study results and limits: A suggestion made by the authors is that each seasonal influenza vaccination recruits few new T cells.

For this clonotype: Its antigen is not identified.

The material was PBMCs from blood, obtained about 40 days after vaccination. The TCR originated in a man aged 45-60 years who received an inactivated influenza vaccine.

The CDR3 spells CSVEIGQVNEKLFF. The CDR3 DNA is TGCAGCGTTGAAATCGGACAGGTTAATGAAAAACTGTTTTTT. V usage is TRBV29-1 and J usage is TRBJ1-4; 7 nucleotides align to TRBD1. This CDR3 comprises 14 residues. CDR1 is SQVTM and CDR2 is ANQGSEA in the germline V gene. V dropped 2 bases and J dropped 4; count of bases not matched to a gene: 4.